This T cell receptor (beta chain) was profiled in a study of blood T cell repertoires in COVID-19. The overall study: There were acute and convalescent COVID-19 samples, and they came from the United States, Italy and Spain. PBMCs, B-cell-depleted T cells, or T cells were the source of the cDNA or gDNA that made up the material.

Produced via immunoSEQ multiplex PCR; TCRdb's table is partial and in-frame only. This sample has around 180,000 clones, with more than 85% found just once. V shed 2 bases, J shed 4 bases, and the junction held 4 bases outside the gene matches. The CDR3 is 16 amino acids. Germline V CDR1 and CDR2: LGHDT, YNNKEL (reference sequence). The receptor was isolated from a man in his 70s with active or convalescent COVID-19. The sample comprised peripheral blood. The chain has TRBV3-1 (or the pseudogene TRBV3-2) and TRBJ2-4; TRBD1 agrees at 11 bases. CDR3 in DNA: TGTGCCAGCAGCCAATTGGACAGGGGGCAGAAAAACATTCAGTACTTC. This codes for CASSQLDRGQKNIQYF.